Sequencing of this T cell receptor (beta chain) was carried out in a study of cytomegalovirus exposure and HLA in healthy donors (dated by TCRdb to between 2016 and 2019). About the investigation overall: According to a later analysis, the roughly 120 validation repertoires were produced on the same platform as the roughly 600 repertoires of the first cohort. The aim of the study was to test whether cataloging public T cell receptors could identify signatures of past pathogen exposure. Along with the roughly 610-subject first cohort, a separate validation cohort of approximately 110 different subjects was used. The study combined high-throughput TCR immunosequencing, statistical association of individual TCRs with disease status, and machine learning to predict cytomegalovirus infection status. Results and caveats for the whole study, not just this receptor: A few of the identified cytomegalovirus-associated TCR beta chains were confirmed in vitro to be specific for cytomegalovirus antigens. Of the cluster scores, roughly 95% were above 0 in a later analysis, which found that TCRs clustered in the first cohort also tended to co-occur in the 120 or so validation repertoires. Most TCR sequences were seen in very few donors, while some public TCRs were found in many individuals. All 110 or so repertoires were used to score co-occurrence in the validation cohort in a later analysis, because that analysis had no HLA typing for the cohort. The classifier was reported to diagnose cytomegalovirus status with high specificity and sensitivity in both the original cohort and the validation cohort. In the study, 164 TCR beta chains were listed as associated with cytomegalovirus. According to the authors, the approach could potentially be generalized to other disease states and immunological phenotypes.

Trimming leaves V shorter by 3 bases and J shorter by 5 bases, with the junction holding 8 bases beyond the gene matches. From cysteine to phenylalanine, the CDR3 is 15 amino acids long. Only the CDR3 part of the read is kept: 45 bases, read in frame from the first base. CDR1 and CDR2, looked up from the germline V gene (reference sequence), are PRHDT and FYEKMQ. The library came from the immunoSEQ multiplex PCR assay. Concerning the study's data processing: A statistical classification framework was built for diagnosing cytomegalovirus status from the catalog of TCR beta chain sequences. Here the immuneACCESS table is served through TCRdb, limited to in-frame sequences with V and J called. Missing clones are a known gap in these copies; in checked studies unresolved V genes cover under half, and the rest lacks a known reason. V and J calls and clone size are as listed in that table; D and trimming were resolved from the DNA. The sample contains about 190,000 clones, more than 75% of them found a single time. Together, the top ten hold more than 1.1% of the sample.

In the case of this clone: Its antigen is still unknown. It has no much larger one-base neighbor in the sample; base qualities were not kept.

The donors belonged to the validation cohort of approximately 130 subjects, which was separate from the approximately 700-subject first cohort. The clonotype originates from a woman between 18 and 29 years old in good health and CMV-seronegative. This chain is built from TRBV13 and TRBJ2-3; 7 bases in the middle match TRBD2. The specimen sequenced was PBMCs. The nucleotide sequence reads as follows: TGTGCCAGCAGCTTCGCAGCGGGGAGGGGAGATACGCAGTATTTT. Its protein is CASSFAAGRGDTQYF.